This TCR beta chain derives from a study of cytomegalovirus exposure and HLA in healthy donors. Trimming took off 5 bases at V and 8 bases at J, with 18 bases between the two ends. From germline, CDR1 is SGHTA and CDR2 FQGNSA. The CDR3 spans 15 residues. Both 60 Vbeta primers and 13 Jbeta primers went into the PCR. Sequencing used immunoSEQ multiplex PCR; TCRdb keeps in-frame clones, though not all of them. This table has around 150,000 clones, about 65% appearing once. The gene calls are TRBV7-2 and TRBJ1-4; D not certain. Material: PBMCs. The receptor was derived from a woman in her twenties or thirties in good health and CMV-seronegative. The CDR3 DNA is TGTGCCAGCAGCCCAGACACGTTGCAAGTCGAAAAACTGTTTTTT. This gives the protein CASSPDTLQVEKLFF.